These 18 T cell receptor beta chains came from one sample sequenced in a study of blood T cell repertoires in COVID-19. Measured with immunoSEQ multiplex PCR; TCRdb has only the in-frame clones, and not every one. The table records 150,000 to 200,000 clones, over 70% of them present only once. Input material: PBMCs or T cells enriched from blood (not recorded which). These receptors originate from a man in his 70s who had been exposed to COVID-19.

The genes are TRBV9 and TRBJ1-3; no definite D call. This CDR3 comprises 16 residues. The ends were cut back, 2 bases at V and 4 bases at J, with 16 bases in the middle. Germline lookup yields CDR1 SGDLS and CDR2 YYNGEE. Here the CDR3 DNA reads TGTGCCAGCAGCGTTGAAGAGGGTTCGAGGGGAAACACCATATATTTT. It encodes CASSVEEGSRGNTIYF.

V gene TRBV7-2 combines with J gene TRBJ1-1, with D hard to call. CDR1 and CDR2 from the germline V gene are SGHTA and FQGNSA. The ends were cut back, 5 bases at V and 0 bases at J, with 16 bases in the middle. The CDR3 loop spans 16 amino acids. CDR3 DNA: TGTGCCAGCAGCCTCCCGGGGAGGATCATGAACACTGAAGCTTTCTTT. It specifies CASSLPGRIMNTEAFF. The variable domain in full, with the rest retrieved from reference TRBV7-2 and TRBJ1-1, is GAGVSQSPSNKVTEKGKDVELRCDPISGHTALYWYRQSLGQGLEFLIYFQGNSAPDKSGLPSDRFSAERTGGSVSTLTIQRTQQEDSAVYLCASSLPGRIMNTEAFFGQGTRLTVV.

The rearrangement links TRBV28 to TRBJ1-4, with 7 nucleotides matching TRBD1. With 6 bases clipped from V and 2 bases from J, the junction kept 6 bases outside the gene matches. The CDR3 runs to 15 residues. Looked up from germline, CDR1 is MDHEN and CDR2 is SYDVKM. DNA of the CDR3: TGTGCCAGCAGCCCCCGACAGGGTACTAATGAAAAACTGTTTTTT. As protein: CASSPRQGTNEKLFF.

DNA of the CDR3: TGCGCCAGCAGCGTCGGACGGGGGGAAAAACTGTTTTTT. Translated, it gives CASSVGRGEKLFF. The chain uses TRBV5-1 and TRBJ1-4; possibly TRBD1 for D (5 bases). The germline gives CDR1 SGHRS, CDR2 YFSETQ. This CDR3 comprises 13 residues. V was clipped by 4 bases and J by 8 bases, with 12 bases between them.

The J gene is TRBJ1-1, the V gene TRBV30; D remains unclear. Germline CDR1 reads GTSNPN; CDR2 reads SVGIG (reference sequence). There are 13 residues in the CDR3. V shed 0 bases and J shed 4 bases, with 9 bases lying between them. The CDR3 coding sequence is TGTGCCTGGAGTGTAATGCCCGGCACTGAAGCTTTCTTT. This encodes CAWSVMPGTEAFF.

This chain connects TRBV4-2 to TRBJ1-3; D not resolved. The CDR3 extends over 16 amino acids. The V end was cut by 0 bases, the J end by 3 bases, with 12 bases between. Germline V gives CDR1 LGHNA, CDR2 YNFKEQ. The CDR3 reads CASSQDRKQSGNTIYF. Written as DNA, the CDR3 is TGTGCCAGCAGCCAAGACAGAAAACAGAGTGGAAACACCATATATTTT.

The chain has TRBV10-1 and TRBJ2-7; possibly TRBD2 for D (6 bases). The CDR3 totals 13 residues. Germline CDR1 reads WNHNN; CDR2 reads SYGVQD (reference sequence). Trimming cost V 5 bases and J 3 bases, with 11 bases left between them. DNA of the CDR3: TGCGCCAGCAGTTCGGGGGTCGGCTACGAGCAGTACTTC. Protein sequence: CASSSGVGYEQYF.

This clone was seen a single time. V gene TRBV28 combines with J gene TRBJ1-5; 10 nucleotides match TRBD1. The CDR3 consists of 14 residues. Trimming cost V 6 bases and J 5 bases; bases outside gene matches: 4. Germline V gives CDR1 MDHEN, CDR2 SYDVKM. For the CDR3, the DNA is TGTGCCAGCAGGCCGGGACAGGGGCATCAGCCCCAGCATTTT. It specifies CASRPGQGHQPQHF.

CDR3 sequence (DNA): TGCGCCAGCAGCCAAGATCTTAGCCGGAGTTATGGCTACACCTTC. Encoded protein: CASSQDLSRSYGYTF. The chain carries TRBV4-3 and TRBJ1-2; no clear D. The CDR3 runs 15 residues. Germline V gene lookup returns CDR1 LGHNA and CDR2 YSLEER. V gave up 0 bases and J gave up 5 bases, with 13 bases separating them.

The chain is built from TRBV9 and TRBJ2-5, with 10 bases identical to TRBD2. V was pared by 4 bases and J by 5 bases, with 11 bases of the junction left unmatched. The germline gives CDR1 SGDLS, CDR2 YYNGEE. This CDR3 spans 16 amino acids. The chain's CDR3 is CASSPSVLAGAETQYF. DNA for the CDR3: TGTGCCAGCAGCCCCTCCGTCCTAGCGGGAGCGGAGACCCAGTACTTC.

The rearrangement joins TRBV4-2 to TRBJ1-1; the match to TRBD1 covers 11 bases. The germline gives CDR1 LGHNA, CDR2 YNFKEQ. The V gene end was trimmed by 3 bases and the J gene end by 4 bases; junction bases not matched to a gene: 13. The length of the CDR3 is 18 residues. In DNA, the CDR3 is TGTGCCAGCAGCCACGCCCCGGGACAGGGGGATTCGACCACTGAAGCTTTCTTT. Amino acid sequence: CASSHAPGQGDSTTEAFF.

V usage is TRBV6-1 and J usage is TRBJ1-1; no firm D call. The germline CDR1 and CDR2 sequences are MNHNS and SASEGT. The CDR3 is 14 residues long. V was cut by 2 bases and J by 1 base, with 8 bases left in between. CDR3 region: CASSESARNTEAFF. The CDR3 region has the DNA TGTGCCAGCAGTGAATCAGCGAGGAACACTGAAGCTTTCTTT.

This clone was detected only a few times. This chain joins TRBV15 and TRBJ1-2; TRBD1 agrees at 9 bases. The germline CDR1 and CDR2 sequences are LNHNV and YYDKDF (reference sequence). CDR3 length: 15 amino acids. Unmatched junction bases numbered 2, after V lost 3 bases and J lost 0 bases. CDR3 residues: CATSRGQGSNYGYTF. The CDR3 DNA sequence: TGTGCCACCAGCAGGGGACAGGGCTCTAACTATGGCTACACCTTC. The full variable domain, with the rest looked up from reference TRBV15 and TRBJ1-2, is DAMVIQNPRYQVTQFGKPVTLSCSQTLNHNVMYWYQQKSSQAPKLLFHYYDKDFNNEADTPDNFQSRRPNTSFCFLDIRSPGLGDTAMYLCATSRGQGSNYGYTFGSGTRLTVV.

The rearrangement joins TRBV7-9 to TRBJ2-1, with D unclear. The CDR3 runs 14 residues. CDR1 and CDR2 (germline): SEHNR, FQNEAQ (reference sequence). The ends were cut back, 0 bases at V and 9 bases at J, with 12 bases in the middle. In nucleotides, the CDR3 is TGTGCCAGCAGCTTAGCCCTTCGAACGGGTGAGCAGTTCTTC. This codes for CASSLALRTGEQFF.

The chain is built from TRBV30 and TRBJ1-2; 8 bases agree with TRBD1. Germline V gene data show CDR1 as GTSNPN and CDR2 as SVGIG (reference sequence). The V segment lost 3 bases and the J segment 7 bases; nucleotides outside the gene matches: 10. The CDR3 length is 14 residues. The CDR3 DNA sequence: TGTGCCTGGAGGCTGGCAGGGGGCGCGGGTGGCTACACCTTC. It translates to CAWRLAGGAGGYTF.

This chain links TRBV28 with TRBJ1-2; 9 nucleotides match TRBD1. Germline CDR1 is MDHEN and CDR2 is SYDVKM. This CDR3 region has 14 residues. The trim removed 4 bases at V and 3 bases at J, leaving 3 bases unmatched. CDR3 sequence: CASSSGTGYYGYTF. CDR3 in DNA: TGTGCCAGCAGTTCCGGGACAGGGTACTATGGCTACACCTTC.

The V call is TRBV3-1 (or the pseudogene TRBV3-2), the J call TRBJ2-7; 7 positions agree with TRBD1. Germline assignment: CDR1 LGHDT and CDR2 YNNKEL (reference sequence). The trim removed 4 bases at V and 7 bases at J, leaving 13 bases unmatched. The CDR3 is made up of 15 amino acids. The CDR3 DNA follows: TGTGCCAGCAGCCGAGGGTTAGACAGGGCATGGGAGCAGTACTTC. It specifies CASSRGLDRAWEQYF.

The chain is built from TRBV7-2 and TRBJ1-1; no definite D call. The germline gives CDR1 SGHTA, CDR2 FQGNSA. V was cut by 5 bases and J by 0 bases, with 7 bases left in between. The CDR3 is made up of 13 amino acids. Written as DNA, the CDR3 is TGTGCCAGCAGCAGTTACTTGAACACTGAAGCTTTCTTT. It translates to CASSSYLNTEAFF. The variable domain in full, with the rest retrieved from reference TRBV7-2 and TRBJ1-1, is GAGVSQSPSNKVTEKGKDVELRCDPISGHTALYWYRQSLGQGLEFLIYFQGNSAPDKSGLPSDRFSAERTGGSVSTLTIQRTQQEDSAVYLCASSSYLNTEAFFGQGTRLTVV.